The 13 T cell receptor beta chains presented below share a single source sample, sequenced in a study of shared clonotypes between healthy human individuals. Libraries were prepared by immunoSEQ multiplex PCR; TCRdb keeps only in-frame clonotypes and omits some of them. The repertoire holds 1 million to 1.2 million clones, with roughly 77% as singletons. Sequencing was performed on memory CD4+ T cells from PBMCs. Subset meaning: CD45RA-negative fraction. The receptors stem from a young man in good health. Some clones in this sample may be carry-over from other donors' samples.

V and J are TRBV7-9 and TRBJ1-2, with 8 positions matching TRBD1. The trim removed 2 bases at V and 5 bases at J, leaving 10 bases unmatched. CDR3 length: 16 residues. Germline V gene data show CDR1 as SEHNR and CDR2 as FQNEAQ (reference sequence). The CDR3 loop is CASSLPQGQGEYGYTF. Here the CDR3 DNA reads TGTGCCAGCAGCTTACCCCAAGGACAGGGCGAGTATGGCTACACCTTC. The full variable domain, rest sourced from reference TRBV7-9 and TRBJ1-2, is DTGVSQNPRHKITKRGQNVTFRCDPISEHNRLYWYRQTLGQGPEFLTYFQNEAQLEKSRLLSDRFSAERPKGSFSTLEIQRTEQGDSAMYLCASSLPQGQGEYGYTFGSGTRLTVV.

This sequence joins TRBV2 and TRBJ2-1, with 9 bases matching TRBD2. The trim removed 2 bases at V and 9 bases at J, leaving 8 bases unmatched. Germline V gene sequence: CDR1 SNHLY, CDR2 FYNNEI. This CDR3 has 15 amino acids. The CDR3, as DNA: TGTGCCAGCAGTGAACCAGCGGGGGGAGGCTCTGAGCAGTTCTTC. Translated, it gives CASSEPAGGGSEQFF.

This clone was found a few times. The chain couples TRBV10-2 to TRBJ1-1; 7 nucleotides line up with TRBD1. CDR1 and CDR2 (germline): WSHSY, SAAADI. V lost 6 bases and J lost 4; bases outside the gene matches: 5. This CDR3 contains 13 residues. The CDR3 region has the DNA TGCGCCAGCAGGGGACAGTCAATCACTGAAGCTTTCTTT. Protein: CASRGQSITEAFF.

This chain joins TRBV19 and TRBJ1-4, with D unclear. This CDR3 region has 13 residues. Germline values: CDR1 LNHDA, CDR2 SQIVND (reference sequence). Deletions cut 3 bases from V and 14 bases from J, with 16 bases between. CDR3 region: CASSMVGIGTLFF. CDR3 nucleotides: TGTGCCAGTAGTATGGTCGGGATAGGTACTCTGTTTTTT.

V and J are TRBV12-1 and TRBJ2-4; the table's D gene call, TRBD1, was not cross checked with the DNA. TRBV12-1 is listed as a pseudogene. The CDR3 sequence is 16 residues long. CDR3: CASSFDQVLPKNIQYF. DNA for the CDR3: TGTGCCAGCAGCTTTGATCAGGTGCTTCCCAAAAACATTCAGTACTTC.

The V and J genes are TRBV18 and TRBJ1-5, with 7 bases matching TRBD1. The CDR3 is 15 amino acids. Germline V gene lookup returns CDR1 KGHSH and CDR2 LQKENI. V trimming: 4 bases; J trimming: 4 bases; junction bases outside the gene matches: 7. CDR3 sequence: CASSLLGQRNQPQHF. The CDR3 coding sequence is TGTGCCAGCTCACTATTGGGACAGAGGAATCAGCCCCAGCATTTT.

This clone was seen a handful of times. The chain combines TRBV27 with TRBJ2-3, with D possibly being TRBD2 (6 bases). Germline lookup yields CDR1 MNHEY and CDR2 SMNVEV (reference sequence). The CDR3 spans 14 residues. V was trimmed by 5 bases and J by 2 bases, leaving 11 bases between them. The CDR3 sequence: CASSIRETTDTQYF. The CDR3 coding sequence is TGTGCCAGCAGTATCCGGGAGACCACAGATACGCAGTATTTT.

The chain has TRBV7-2 and TRBJ2-3; D could derive from TRBD1 or TRBD2 (5 bases each). The CDR3 consists of 13 residues. The V gene lost 3 bases and the J gene lost 6 bases, with 10 bases spanning the gap. Germline CDR1 SGHTA, CDR2 FQGNSA. The CDR3 DNA is TGTGCCAGCAGCTTTACGGGGCCCGATACGCAGTATTTT. It yields the protein CASSFTGPDTQYF.

As regards this clone: Possible read error: a much larger clone is one base away. The sample holds other DNA sequences that translate to the same CDR3. The genes are TRBV30 and TRBJ1-5; D is unclear. The CDR3 is 13 amino acids. Germline CDR1 GTSNPN, CDR2 SVGIG (reference sequence). This CDR3 is CAWSRTRNQPQHF. The CDR3 nucleotides are TGTGCCTGGAGTCGAACCAGAAATCAGCCCCAGCACTTT.

The chain couples TRBV9 to TRBJ1-1; D perhaps matches TRBD1 (5 bases). The V gene's germline CDR1 is SGDLS and CDR2 YYNGEE. Trimming left V 0 bases short and J 4 bases short, with 13 bases between. CDR3 length equals 15 residues. Written as DNA, the CDR3 is TGTGCCAGCAGCGTAGCTACAGGCCCAGCCACTGAAGCTTTCTTT. It is translated as CASSVATGPATEAFF.

In its sample, this clone was seen once. The genes are TRBV4-3 and TRBJ2-2, with a possible D match to TRBD1 (6 bases). The CDR3 extends over 13 amino acids. Trimming took off 4 bases at V and 11 bases at J, with 14 bases between the two ends. Germline lookup yields CDR1 LGHNA and CDR2 YSLEER. The DNA for the CDR3 is TGCGCCAGCAGCCGAAAACCGGGACAAGAGCTGTTTTTT. It is translated as CASSRKPGQELFF.

This clone was seen at least ten times. The chain employs TRBV2 and TRBJ2-4, with 11 bases lining up with TRBD1. The V and J ends lost 7 bases and 8 bases, in that order; junction bases with no gene match: 7. CDR3 size: 14 residues. Looked up from germline, CDR1 is SNHLY and CDR2 is FYNNEI. DNA of the CDR3: TGTGCCAGCAATACCGGGACAGGGGGGGACATTCAGTACTTC. It yields the protein CASNTGTGGDIQYF.

The genes are TRBV10-2 and TRBJ2-1; TRBD2 aligns across 10 bases. The CDR3 contains 15 residues. The V segment lost 3 bases and the J segment 4 bases; nucleotides outside the gene matches: 3. Germline V gives CDR1 WSHSY, CDR2 SAAADI. CDR3 sequence (DNA): TGCGCCAGCAGTGACTGGACTAGCGGATACAATGAGCAGTTCTTC. Its translation is CASSDWTSGYNEQFF.